This T cell receptor (beta chain) was profiled in a study of tissue T cells after allogeneic stem cell transplantation. The study's findings and limits: The study did not identify alloreactive or antigen-specific tissue TCRs, and some clones might be persisting host cells.

Time point noted: mouse harvest day 7 after allogeneic transplant. The graft held 10^6 splenic CD5+ T cells and 10^7 T-cell-depleted bone marrow cells. Regarding this clone: The antigen is undetermined. Genes here carry mouse names. Read data end 1 residue before the CDR3 end; the end is taken from the germline J gene.

CDR1 LGHNA and CDR2 YNLKQL come from the germline V gene (reference sequence). With 4 bases clipped from V and 3 bases from J, the junction kept 6 bases outside the gene matches. The CDR3 contains 17 residues. Method: immunoSEQ multiplex PCR; TCRdb's copy keeps in-frame clones and lacks some. The repertoire holds 7,000 to 8,500 clones, with 45% to 65% as singletons. The sequence derives from a female BALB/c mouse given C57BL/6 T cells with graft-versus-host disease after an allogeneic hematopoietic cell transplant. The V and J genes are TRBV5 and TRBJ2-5; 14 bases align to TRBD2. Sequenced material: lymph node tissue. CDR3 protein: CASSPGTGGAPQDTQYF. Incomplete CDR3 DNA: TGTGCCAGCAGCCCCGGGACTGGGGGGGCTCCTCAAGACACCCAGTAC.